Below, 27 T cell receptor beta chains from the same sample are listed, as sequenced in a study of siplizumab effects on memory and regulatory T cells. Some clones are missing from TCRdb's copy, which holds only in-frame ones; the method was immunoSEQ multiplex PCR. The sample lists about 50,000 clones; roughly 92% were seen once. The sequenced sample was CD8+ T cells sorted from blood. All receptors come from a human donor in good health.

The chain couples TRBV11-2 to TRBJ2-7, with D unclear. There are 11 residues in the CDR3. The V end was cut by 5 bases, the J end by 5 bases, with 7 bases between. The germline gives CDR1 SGHAT, CDR2 FQNNGV. The CDR3 here is CASSTQDEQYF. The CDR3 DNA reads TGTGCCAGCAGCACGCAGGACGAGCAGTACTTC.

The V gene is TRBV9, the J gene TRBJ2-7; 8 nucleotides match TRBD2. CDR1 and CDR2 from the germline V gene are SGDLS and YYNGEE. V lost 3 bases, J lost 5 bases, and 7 bases stayed unmatched. This CDR3 has 14 amino acids. The CDR3 loop reads CASSGAGDSDEQYF. The CDR3 DNA sequence: TGTGCCAGCAGCGGAGCGGGGGATTCGGACGAGCAGTACTTC. The full variable domain, rest sourced from reference TRBV9 and TRBJ2-7, is DSGVTQTPKHLITATGQRVTLRCSPRSGDLSVYWYQQSLDQGLQFLIQYYNGEERAKGNILERFSAQQFPDLHSELNLSSLELGDSALYFCASSGAGDSDEQYFGPGTRLTVT.

V gene TRBV15 combines with J gene TRBJ1-1; D uncertain. CDR1 is LNHNV, CDR2 YYDKDF, per germline (reference sequence). Trimming took off 9 bases at V and 4 bases at J, with 18 bases between the two ends. This CDR3 comprises 14 residues. The CDR3: CATSNNRAGTEAFF. The CDR3 nucleotides read TGTGCCACAAGTAACAACCGGGCCGGCACTGAAGCTTTCTTT.

This clone was picked up one time. The CDR3 loop reads CASSPERLRGGVYHTGELFF. CDR3 bases: TGTGCCAGCAGTCCCGAACGGCTTCGTGGGGGGGTCTATCACACCGGGGAGCTGTTTTTT. V usage is TRBV28 and J usage is TRBJ2-2; 7 positions match TRBD2. This CDR3 is built from 20 residues. In germline, CDR1 is MDHEN, CDR2 SYDVKM. V gave up 5 bases and J gave up 3 bases; unmatched junction bases: 21.

The V and J genes are TRBV7-9 and TRBJ2-7, with 10 bases identical to TRBD1. The trim removed 3 bases at V and 4 bases at J, leaving 6 bases unmatched. The CDR3 is 15 residues long. CDR1 SEHNR and CDR2 FQNEAQ come from the germline V gene (reference sequence). DNA for the CDR3: TGTGCCAGCAGCTTCCGGGACAGGGGTTCGTACGAGCAGTACTTC. Encoded protein: CASSFRDRGSYEQYF.

This clone was counted once. V gene TRBV5-4 combines with J gene TRBJ2-7; 8 nucleotides match TRBD1. The germline V gene has CDR1 SGHNT and CDR2 YYREEE (reference sequence). Germline trimming cut 5 bases from V and 2 bases from J; bases unmatched to any gene: 9. The CDR3 covers 15 residues. Here the CDR3 DNA reads TGTGCCAGCAGTTCCGGACAGGGAAGGGCCTACGAGCAGTACTTC. Protein product: CASSSGQGRAYEQYF.

J is TRBJ2-3 and V is TRBV9; unclear D gene. V gave up 0 bases and J gave up 2 bases, with 10 bases separating them. This CDR3 comprises 15 residues. From germline, CDR1 is SGDLS and CDR2 YYNGEE. The CDR3 bases are TGTGCCAGCAGCGTAGGTGGAGTCTTCACAGATACGCAGTATTTT. Translating gives CASSVGGVFTDTQYF.

This clone appeared a single time. This rearrangement joins TRBV4-1 to TRBJ2-7; TRBD2 might be the D (6 bases). This CDR3 has 14 amino acids. The V end lost 4 bases, the J end lost 1 base, and 11 bases lay between the germline ends. Germline V gene data show CDR1 as MGHRA and CDR2 as YSYEKL. The DNA of the CDR3 is TGCGCCAGCAGCCGGGGTAGCGGTTCCTACGAGCAGTACTTC. This encodes CASSRGSGSYEQYF.

The rearrangement uses TRBV7-9 and TRBJ1-1; unclear D gene. CDR1 is SEHNR, CDR2 FQNEAQ, per germline (reference sequence). The CDR3 has 13 residues. Deletions cut 4 bases from V and 3 bases from J, with 9 bases between. The CDR3 region is CASSYGPHTEAFF. The DNA for the CDR3 is TGTGCCAGCAGCTATGGACCCCACACTGAAGCTTTCTTT.

This chain links TRBV7-8 with TRBJ2-1, with TRBD2 as a possible D gene (5 bases). Germline-derived CDR1 and CDR2 are SGHVS and FQNEAQ. The V gene lost 1 base and the J gene lost 10 bases, with 8 bases spanning the gap. This CDR3 contains 12 residues. Here the CDR3 reads CASSLGGYEQFF. In DNA form, the CDR3 reads TGTGCCAGCAGCTTAGGAGGGTACGAGCAGTTCTTC. Full variable domain (rest looked up from reference TRBV7-8 and TRBJ2-1): GAGVSQSPRYKVAKRGQDVALRCDPISGHVSLFWYQQALGQGPEFLTYFQNEAQLDKSGLPSDRFFAERPEGSVSTLKIQRTQQEDSAVYLCASSLGGYEQFFGPGTRLTVL.

J is TRBJ2-5 and V is TRBV27, with 10 bases matching TRBD2. The J call is uncertain, as TRBJ2-7 better fits the DNA end. This CDR3 has 15 residues. CDR1 is MNHEY and CDR2 is SMNVEV in the germline V gene (reference sequence). CDR3 in DNA: TGTGCCAGCAGTTTTACCACTAGCGGGACCTACGAGCAGTACTTC. Its translation is CASSFTTSGTYEQYF.

The J gene is TRBJ2-1, the V gene TRBV4-1; D uncertain. The CDR3 is 11 amino acids. V was cut by 2 bases and J by 8 bases, with 4 bases left in between. CDR1 and CDR2 from the germline V gene are MGHRA and YSYEKL. This chain's CDR3 is CASSQLDEQFF. CDR3 nucleotides: TGCGCCAGCAGCCAATTGGATGAGCAGTTCTTC.

The rearrangement uses TRBV19 and TRBJ2-2; maybe TRBD1 (5 bases). Trimming removed 5 bases from V and 6 bases from J, with 10 bases in between. In germline, CDR1 is LNHDA, CDR2 SQIVND (reference sequence). This CDR3 spans 13 amino acids. CDR3 bases: TGTGCCAGTAGTTTAGTGGGGCCCGGGGAGCTGTTTTTT. Protein product: CASSLVGPGELFF. The whole variable domain, remainder taken from reference TRBV19 and TRBJ2-2, is DGGITQSPKYLFRKEGQNVTLSCEQNLNHDAMYWYRQDPGQGLRLIYYSQIVNDFQKGDIAEGYSVSREKKESFPLTVTSAQKNPTAFYLCASSLVGPGELFFGEGSRLTVL.

This chain connects TRBV28 to TRBJ1-5; TRBD1 might be the D (6 bases). V lost 4 bases, J lost 3 bases, and 28 bases lay in between. Germline CDR1 reads MDHEN; CDR2 reads SYDVKM. The CDR3 is made up of 20 amino acids. This chain's CDR3 is CASSSLNPASPTGNNQPQHF. In DNA, the CDR3 is TGTGCCAGCAGTTCGCTTAACCCAGCTTCCCCAACAGGGAACAATCAGCCCCAGCATTTT.

This clone turned up a few times. The chain employs TRBV29-1 and TRBJ2-1; 8 positions agree with TRBD2. The germline V gene encodes CDR1 SQVTM and CDR2 ANQGSEA. The CDR3 is made up of 16 amino acids. The ends lost 2 bases at V and 0 bases at J; junction bases unmatched: 6. CDR3: CSVEILAESSYNEQFF. DNA of the CDR3: TGCAGCGTTGAAATACTAGCGGAAAGCTCCTACAATGAGCAGTTCTTC.

The chain has TRBV28 and TRBJ2-1, with a possible D match to TRBD1 (6 bases). V shed 3 bases and J shed 1 base, with 28 bases lying between them. This CDR3 comprises 21 residues. Germline V gene data show CDR1 as MDHEN and CDR2 as SYDVKM. CDR3 residues: CASSFPTGTDKVDGSYNEQFF. The CDR3 DNA sequence: TGTGCCAGCAGTTTCCCCACAGGGACCGATAAGGTAGATGGATCCTACAATGAGCAGTTCTTC. Looking up the rest from reference TRBV28 and TRBJ2-1 gives the full variable domain: DVKVTQSSRYLVKRTGEKVFLECVQDMDHENMFWYRQDPGLGLRLIYFSYDVKMKEKGDIPEGYSVSREKKERFSLILESASTNQTSMYLCASSFPTGTDKVDGSYNEQFFGPGTRLTVL.

This sequence joins TRBV7-6 and TRBJ2-1; 7 bases fit TRBD2. This CDR3 comprises 19 residues. Germline V gene sequence: CDR1 SGHVS, CDR2 FNYEAQ. With 1 base clipped from V and 2 bases from J, the junction kept 14 bases outside the gene matches. CDR3 nucleotides: TGTGCCAGCAGCTTAGGAGGACTAGGTAGCCGCCTCACCTACAATGAGCAGTTCTTC. It codes for CASSLGGLGSRLTYNEQFF. The full variable domain, in which reference TRBV7-6 and TRBJ2-1 provide the parts outside the CDR3, is GAGVSQSPRYKVTKRGQDVALRCDPISGHVSLYWYRQALGQGPEFLTYFNYEAQQDKSGLPNDRFSAERPEGSISTLTIQRTEQRDSAMYRCASSLGGLGSRLTYNEQFFGPGTRLTVL.

The V gene is TRBV6-1, the J gene TRBJ2-1; 7 bases line up with TRBD1. The CDR3 totals 15 residues. J lost 7 bases, V lost 1 base, and 7 bases had no gene match. Looked up from germline, CDR1 is MNHNS and CDR2 is SASEGT. Here the CDR3 reads CASSEVGTVGNEQFF. The CDR3 bases are TGTGCCAGCAGTGAAGTGGGGACAGTGGGGAATGAGCAGTTCTTC.

This chain connects TRBV27 to TRBJ1-5, with a weak D call TRBD1 (6 bases). Germline CDR1 and CDR2: MNHEY and SMNVEV (reference sequence). V lost 5 bases and J lost 0, with 11 bases in between. This CDR3 spans 15 amino acids. Here the CDR3 DNA reads TGTGCCAGCAGTACTCGGACAGATAGCAATCAGCCCCAGCATTTT. Protein: CASSTRTDSNQPQHF.

This chain links TRBV5-1 with TRBJ1-5; no clear D gene. Germline V lookup: CDR1 SGHRS, CDR2 YFSETQ. CDR3 length: 15 residues. V was shortened by 2 bases and J by 3 bases, with 12 bases between the two germline ends. The CDR3 spells CASSLQYGPNQPQHF. The CDR3 coding sequence is TGCGCCAGCAGCTTACAATACGGGCCCAATCAGCCCCAGCATTTT. Full variable domain (remainder filled in from reference TRBV5-1 and TRBJ1-5): KAGVTQTPRYLIKTRGQQVTLSCSPISGHRSVSWYQQTPGQGLQFLFEYFSETQRNKGNFPGRFSGRQFSNSRSEMNVSTLELGDSALYLCASSLQYGPNQPQHFGDGTRLSIL.

This clone has just a few counts. The CDR3 sequence is CASSAHLGATEAFF. The CDR3 DNA follows: TGTGCCAGCAGCGCCCACCTTGGGGCCACTGAAGCTTTCTTT. The chain has TRBV9 and TRBJ1-1; TRBD1 is a possible D gene (5 bases). The CDR3 length is 14 residues. Germline V gene sequence: CDR1 SGDLS, CDR2 YYNGEE. The V end was cut by 3 bases, the J end by 4 bases, with 13 bases between. Drawing the rest from reference TRBV9 and TRBJ1-1, the complete variable domain is DSGVTQTPKHLITATGQRVTLRCSPRSGDLSVYWYQQSLDQGLQFLIQYYNGEERAKGNILERFSAQQFPDLHSELNLSSLELGDSALYFCASSAHLGATEAFFGQGTRLTVV.

The chain couples TRBV15 to TRBJ2-7; D gene ambiguous. Trimming removed 5 bases from V and 6 bases from J, with 8 bases in between. This CDR3 has 11 residues. Germline V lookup: CDR1 LNHNV, CDR2 YYDKDF (reference sequence). DNA for the CDR3: TGTGCCACCAGCGCGGTTGGCGAGCAGTACTTC. This gives the protein CATSAVGEQYF.

V is TRBV19 and J is TRBJ2-7, with D tentatively TRBD1 (5 bases). The CDR3 is 14 amino acids. Germline CDR1 reads LNHDA; CDR2 reads SQIVND (reference sequence). V lost 4 bases, J lost 4 bases, and 14 bases lay in between. The CDR3 nucleotides are TGTGCCAGTAGTACGGTGCTGGGGCTATACGAGCAGTACTTC. It codes for CASSTVLGLYEQYF.

V usage is TRBV14 and J usage is TRBJ2-6; no reliable D call. CDR3 length: 14 residues. The V gene lost 7 bases and the J gene lost 0 bases, with 7 bases spanning the gap. Germline V lookup: CDR1 SGHDN, CDR2 FVKESK. In DNA form, the CDR3 reads TGTGCCAGCACCCACGTCTCTGGGGCCAACGTCCTGACTTTC. Translation: CASTHVSGANVLTF.

The chain has TRBV10-3 and TRBJ2-3; D is possibly TRBD2 (6 bases). Looked up from germline, CDR1 is ENHRY and CDR2 is SYGVKD. The CDR3 has 16 amino acids. The ends were cut back, 3 bases at V and 5 bases at J, with 18 bases in the middle. DNA of the CDR3: TGTGCCATCAGTGATAACGTGGACCAAGCGGGAGATACGCAGTATTTT. This codes for CAISDNVDQAGDTQYF.

J is TRBJ2-5 and V is TRBV28; 8 bases map to TRBD2. Germline V lookup: CDR1 MDHEN, CDR2 SYDVKM. The CDR3 contains 13 residues. Germline trimming cut 7 bases from V and 5 bases from J; bases unmatched to any gene: 6. The DNA for the CDR3 is TGTGCCAGCACCGGGAGGGCCGGTGAGACCCAGTACTTC. Its protein product is CASTGRAGETQYF.

The chain uses TRBV7-8 and TRBJ2-1; 8 nucleotides match TRBD2. V shed 3 bases, J shed 7 bases, and the junction held 8 bases outside the gene matches. From germline, CDR1 is SGHVS and CDR2 FQNEAQ. This CDR3 has 15 residues. CDR3 nucleotides: TGTGCCAGCAGCTTTGAACTGGTAGCGGGAAATGAGCAGTTCTTC. Encoded protein: CASSFELVAGNEQFF.